The 4 T cell receptor beta chains in this list originate from one sample, sequenced in a study of blood T cell repertoires in COVID-19. Clones were sequenced by immunoSEQ multiplex PCR, and TCRdb holds only the in-frame ones, with some missing. The sample records about 170,000 clones, about 85% being singletons. The sequencing input was peripheral blood. These TCRs come from a woman of 80 years or more with COVID-19, enrolled during active disease.

The chain has TRBV7-6 and TRBJ2-1, with 8 bases lining up with TRBD2. The germline CDR1 and CDR2 sequences are SGHVS and FNYEAQ. Trimming at V came to 3 bases and at J to 0 bases, leaving 10 bases not matched to a gene. The CDR3 sequence is 18 residues long. CDR3 sequence reads: CASSFYKREIPSYNEQFF. The CDR3 coding sequence is TGTGCCAGCAGCTTTTATAAGCGGGAGATACCCTCCTACAATGAGCAGTTCTTC.

The chain couples TRBV6-6 to TRBJ2-3; D not certain. The CDR3 totals 14 residues. Per germline, CDR1 MNHNY and CDR2 SVGAGI (reference sequence). V shed 7 bases and J shed 0 bases, with 11 bases lying between them. The CDR3 DNA is TGTGCCAGCACTACCGACGGGAGCACAGATACGCAGTATTTT. Protein sequence: CASTTDGSTDTQYF.

This clone was counted a few times. Written as DNA, the CDR3 is TGTGCCAGCAGCCCCCGGGGACAGGGTACCTACGAGCAGTACTTC. Residues: CASSPRGQGTYEQYF. This rearrangement joins TRBV5-4 to TRBJ2-7; 9 bases agree with TRBD1. The CDR3 consists of 15 residues. Per the germline V gene, CDR1 is SGHNT and CDR2 is YYREEE (reference sequence). The junction had 7 bases not matched to a gene; V was cut back by 4 bases and J by 2 bases.

V gene TRBV18 combines with J gene TRBJ2-2; D perhaps matches TRBD2 (6 bases). This CDR3 is 15 amino acids long. Germline CDR1 is KGHSH and CDR2 is LQKENI. Trimming took off 0 bases at V and 7 bases at J, with 12 bases between the two ends. CDR3 amino acids: CASSPPGRPDGELFF. CDR3 sequence (DNA): TGTGCCAGCTCACCACCGGGGAGGCCGGACGGGGAGCTGTTTTTT.